A single sample is the source of the 2 T cell receptor beta chains below, sequenced in a study of Ad26.COV2.S vaccination and SARS-CoV-2 variants. TCRdb keeps only in-frame clones here, not all; method: immunoSEQ multiplex PCR. The table has hundreds of thousands of clones, 80% to 90% seen once. Noted treatment: about 20 received Ad26.COV2.S at low or high dose, single or two shots; about 5 received placebo; per-sample allocation not given. The samples date from day 63 after the first vaccine or placebo injection. This specimen consisted of peripheral blood, obtained in a trial of Ad26.COV2.S vaccine versus placebo. All receptors derive from a person between 18 and 60 years old who received the Ad26.COV2.S COVID-19 vaccine or a placebo.

This chain joins TRBV6-6 and TRBJ1-6; D is perhaps TRBD1 (5 bases). CDR1 and CDR2 from the germline V gene are MNHNY and SVGAGI (reference sequence). This CDR3 is built from 15 residues. V shed 2 bases and J shed 7 bases, with 12 bases lying between them. DNA for the CDR3: TGTGCCAGCAGTTACGAGACGCACAGGAATTCACCCCTCCACTTT. It translates to CASSYETHRNSPLHF.

The chain joins TRBV6-5 to TRBJ2-3, with D possibly TRBD2 on 5 matching bases. Germline V gene lookup returns CDR1 MNHEY and CDR2 SVGAGI. This CDR3 is built from 14 residues. The germline V and J ends were trimmed by 5 bases and 1 base, with 10 bases remaining between them. CDR3 amino acids: CASSRGPGTDTQYF. The CDR3 nucleotides read TGTGCCAGCAGTCGGGGTCCTGGCACAGATACGCAGTATTTT.